Listed below are T cell receptor beta chains from one sample, sequenced in a study of shared clonotypes between healthy human individuals. Only in-frame clones appear in the TCRdb table, and some are missing; sequencing was by immunoSEQ multiplex PCR. The sample records 1 million to 1.2 million clones, roughly 77% being singletons. The sample comprised memory CD4+ T cells from PBMCs. Receptors were obtained from a man aged 18 to 35 in good health. Some clones in this sample may be carry-over from other donors' samples. Both conserved end residues are part of each CDR3. The D gene is left open where the match is weak. Clone size is shown for a subset of rows, as once, few, many or a class of expanded clone.

abundance	d_gene	v_gene	j_gene	CDR3aa	CDR3nt
NA	NA	TRBV7-3	TRBJ1-2	CASSPARAYYGYTF	TGTGCCAGCAGCCCTGCCAGGGCCTACTATGGCTACACCTTC
NA	NA	TRBV7-3	TRBJ2-2	CASSFRALSGELFF	TGTGCCAGCAGTTTCCGAGCGTTGAGCGGGGAGCTGTTTTTT
NA	NA	TRBV4-1	TRBJ2-2	CASSQDFKGPNTGELFF	TGCGCCAGCAGCCAAGATTTCAAAGGGCCGAACACCGGGGAGCTGTTTTTT
few	NA	TRBV6-1	TRBJ2-7	CASDSEGGSYEQYF	TGTGCCAGCGATTCTGAAGGGGGCTCCTACGAGCAGTACTTC
NA	TRBD1	TRBV5-6	TRBJ2-3	CASSERGWTGTDTQYF	TGTGCCAGCAGTGAAAGGGGGTGGACAGGAACAGATACGCAGTATTTT
NA	TRBD2	TRBV5-1	TRBJ2-2	CASSSVSGSGTGELFF	TGCGCCAGCAGCTCAGTAAGCGGGAGTGGCACCGGGGAGCTGTTTTTT
few	TRBD2	TRBV9	TRBJ2-1	CASSPSGSGYNEQFF	TGTGCCAGCAGCCCGAGCGGGAGTGGTTACAATGAGCAGTTCTTC
few	NA	TRBV5-1	TRBJ2-3	CASGGLGDTQYF	TGCGCCAGCGGGGGCCTTGGGGATACGCAGTATTTT
NA	TRBD1	TRBV6-5	TRBJ1-2	CASSSLAGDRGYGYTF	TGTGCCAGCAGTTCACTGGCCGGGGACAGGGGCTATGGCTACACCTTC
NA	NA	TRBV5-1	TRBJ2-1	CASRTGQYNEQFF	TGCGCCAGCAGGACCGGACAGTACAATGAGCAGTTCTTC
NA	NA	TRBV7-2	TRBJ2-3	CASSLSARPSTDTQYF	TGTGCCAGCAGCTTATCGGCGAGGCCTAGCACAGATACGCAGTATTTT
NA	TRBD2	TRBV11-2	TRBJ2-7	CASSLTSGGVYEQYF	TGTGCCAGCAGCTTAACTAGCGGAGGGGTGTACGAGCAGTACTTC
NA	NA	TRBV27	TRBJ2-1	CASRQRQLTYNEQFF	TGTGCCAGCAGACAGAGACAGCTTACGTACAATGAGCAGTTCTTC
NA	NA	TRBV6-4	TRBJ2-1	CASSIDGLAYNEQFF	TGTGCCAGCTCTATCGACGGACTGGCCTACAATGAGCAGTTCTTC
NA	NA	TRBV5-1	TRBJ2-5	CASSLLGGEETQYF	TGCGCCAGCAGCTTGCTGGGCGGCGAAGAGACCCAGTACTTC
NA	TRBD2	TRBV15	TRBJ2-1	CATSSTGTSFNEQFF	TGTGCCACCAGCTCCACCGGGACTAGTTTCAATGAGCAGTTCTTC
NA	TRBD2	TRBV5-4	TRBJ2-5	CASSLTSGSVETQYF	TGTGCCAGCAGCTTGACTAGCGGGAGCGTGGAGACCCAGTACTTC
NA	NA	TRBV10-2	TRBJ1-5	CASSDSGRGQPQHF	TGCGCCAGCAGTGATAGTGGCAGAGGTCAGCCCCAGCATTTT
NA	TRBD2	TRBV5-1	TRBJ2-1	CASSLGLAVYNEQFF	TGCGCCAGCAGCTTGGGGCTAGCGGTGTACAATGAGCAGTTCTTC
NA	TRBD1	TRBV9	TRBJ1-2	CASSFYPDRGNYGYTF	TGTGCCAGCAGCTTTTACCCGGACAGGGGGAACTATGGCTACACCTTC
NA	NA	TRBV9	TRBJ2-1	CASSVDGDSYNEQFF	TGTGCCAGCAGCGTAGACGGGGACTCCTACAATGAGCAGTTCTTC
NA	TRBD1	TRBV5-1	TRBJ1-3	CASSFGGGLSGNTIYF	TGCGCCAGCAGCTTCGGAGGGGGCCTCTCTGGAAACACCATATATTTT
once	NA	TRBV5-1	TRBJ1-2	CASSFRGGYGYTF	TGCGCCAGCAGCTTTAGGGGAGGCTATGGCTACACCTTC
NA	NA	TRBV2	TRBJ2-3	CASSQAGPDTQYF	TGTGCCAGCAGCCAGGCGGGACCAGATACGCAGTATTTT
NA	NA	TRBV7-6	TRBJ2-1	CASGSRAFAFEQFF	TGTGCCAGCGGCTCCCGGGCCTTCGCCTTCGAGCAGTTCTTC
once	TRBD2	TRBV7-9	TRBJ2-2	CASSLEVRRGTGELFF	TGTGCCAGCAGCTTAGAGGTCCGGCGGGGGACCGGGGAGCTGTTTTTT
many	NA	TRBV27	TRBJ1-1	CASKIVGSTEAFF	TGTGCCAGCAAGATAGTAGGGAGCACTGAAGCTTTCTTT
NA	TRBD1	TRBV9	TRBJ1-1	CASSVGGGGVATEAFF	TGTGCCAGCAGCGTAGGAGGAGGGGGCGTAGCCACTGAAGCTTTCTTT
NA	TRBD2	TRBV7-2	TRBJ2-1	CASSLLAGSNYNEQFF	TGTGCCAGCAGCTTACTAGCGGGGTCCAACTACAATGAGCAGTTCTTC
NA	NA	TRBV12-5	TRBJ1-1	CASGSNRATEAFF	TGTGCTAGTGGTTCAAACCGGGCTACTGAAGCTTTCTTT
few	NA	TRBV7-2	TRBJ1-1	CASSPGGRNTEAFF	TGTGCCAGCAGCCCGGGGGGCAGGAACACTGAAGCTTTCTTT
NA	NA	TRBV5-4	TRBJ2-5	CASSPTGRLLQETQYF	TGTGCCAGCAGCCCCACGGGCCGCCTCCTCCAAGAGACCCAGTACTTC
NA	TRBD2	TRBV6-6	TRBJ2-5	CASSYRGGNAGGAQYF	TGTGCCAGCAGTTACAGAGGCGGGAACGCCGGGGGGGCCCAGTACTTC
NA	NA	TRBV7-2	TRBJ1-4	CASSLEPEEKLFF	TGTGCCAGCAGCTTAGAGCCGGAGGAAAAACTGTTTTTT
NA	TRBD1	TRBV18	TRBJ2-3	CASSPGQGADTQYF	TGTGCCAGCTCTCCCGGACAGGGGGCAGATACGCAGTATTTT
few	NA	TRBV28	TRBJ1-1	CASRLGGTEAFF	TGTGCCAGCAGGCTTGGGGGGACTGAAGCTTTCTTT
NA	TRBD1	TRBV28	TRBJ1-5	CASSLPQGFNQPQHF	TGTGCCAGCAGCTTACCACAGGGGTTCAATCAGCCCCAGCATTTT
NA	TRBD2	TRBV5-1	TRBJ2-2	CASSSKAGGDTGELFF	TGCGCCAGCAGCTCCAAAGCGGGAGGGGACACCGGGGAGCTGTTTTTT
NA	NA	TRBV27	TRBJ2-2	CASSRESGQHTGELFF	TGTGCCAGCAGTCGGGAGAGCGGGCAACACACCGGGGAGCTGTTTTTT
NA	NA	TRBV11-2	TRBJ2-3	CASSRGVDTQYF	TGTGCCAGCAGCCGCGGAGTCGATACGCAGTATTTT
NA	NA	TRBV7-9	TRBJ1-2	CASSGAEGWVYGYTF	TGTGCCAGCAGCGGTGCGGAGGGATGGGTATATGGCTACACCTTC